These 20 T cell receptor beta chains were all obtained from the same sample, sequenced in a study of blood T cells in healthy people across ages. The authors ran a second PCR of about 6 to 11 cycles using a sample-barcoded 5' primer and a J-beta primer mix. TCRdb re-analysed the 5' RACE reads in MiXCR, keeping a single row per CDR3 protein. The sample yields about 1 million distinct CDR3 sequences, under 55% seen once. Sample: blood. The receptors come from a woman aged 60-75 years in good health.

This rearrangement joins TRBV27 to TRBJ2-3; possibly TRBD1 or TRBD2 for D (5 bases each). CDR1 and CDR2 from the germline V gene are MNHEY and SMNVEV (reference sequence). V shed 2 bases and J shed 2 bases, with 14 bases lying between them. CDR3 length: 16 amino acids. CDR3 in amino acids: CASSLGGRHITDTQYF. DNA of the CDR3: TGTGCCAGCAGTTTAGGGGGACGGCACATCACAGATACGCAGTATTTT.

This clonotype has only a few counts. The chain has TRBV28 and TRBJ2-7; perhaps TRBD1 as D (5 bases). The V gene lost 6 bases and the J gene lost 1 base, with 10 bases spanning the gap. There are 13 residues in the CDR3. Germline lookup yields CDR1 MDHEN and CDR2 SYDVKM. CDR3 DNA sequence: TGTGCCAGCAGACCGACAGCTTCCTACGAGCAGTACTTC. This encodes CASRPTASYEQYF.

J is TRBJ2-5 and V is TRBV5-1, with D possibly called TRBD1 or TRBD2 (5 bases each). Germline loops: CDR1 SGHRS, CDR2 YFSETQ. V was shortened by 4 bases and J by 1 base, with 17 bases between the two germline ends. There are 16 residues in the CDR3. CDR3 residues: CASSRGPTTSQETQYF. The DNA of the CDR3 is TGCGCCAGCAGCCGGGGCCCAACTACCTCCCAAGAGACCCAGTACTTC.

A few counts support this clonotype. The CDR3 sequence is CSASPDRLINQPQHF. CDR3 coding DNA: TGCAGTGCTAGCCCGGACAGGCTGATCAATCAGCCCCAGCATTTT. The chain joins TRBV20-1 to TRBJ1-5; 7 positions match TRBD1. From germline, CDR1 is DFQATT and CDR2 SNEGSKA (reference sequence). V lost 3 bases and J lost 3; bases outside the gene matches: 8. This CDR3 comprises 15 residues.

In its sample, this clonotype was seen a few times. The rearrangement joins TRBV4-1 to TRBJ2-1; 9 bases are shared with TRBD2. CDR3 size: 15 residues. CDR1 is MGHRA and CDR2 is YSYEKL in the germline V gene. The V and J ends lost 1 base and 5 bases, in that order; junction bases with no gene match: 3. The CDR3 region has the DNA TGCGCCAGCAGCCAAGGGACTAGCGCCAACAATGAGCAGTTCTTC. Translation: CASSQGTSANNEQFF.

This clonotype was recorded a few times. The chain is built from TRBV6-1 and TRBJ2-5; TRBD2 matches 13 bases. The CDR3 has 17 amino acids. Germline CDR1 MNHNS, CDR2 SASEGT. Losses at the gene ends were 4 bases for V and 4 bases for J; bases not matched to a gene: 9. The CDR3 region has the DNA TGTGCCAGCAGTGTTCGGACTAGCGGGAGAGTTCGAGAGACCCAGTACTTC. Translated: CASSVRTSGRVRETQYF.

The rearrangement joins TRBV29-1 to TRBJ2-1; weak D call: TRBD1 (6 bases). The J call is doubtful: the DNA matches TRBJ2-7 better. Per the germline V gene, CDR1 is SQVTM and CDR2 is ANQGSEA. The length of the CDR3 is 12 residues. The CDR3, as DNA: TGCAGCATACGGGACAACCTCTACGAGCAGTACTTC. As protein: CSIRDNLYEQYF.

This clonotype was counted once. V gene TRBV27 combines with J gene TRBJ2-5; possibly TRBD1 for D (6 bases). Gene TRBJ2-7 matches the end of the DNA better, so the J call may be wrong. The CDR3 runs to 14 residues. In germline, CDR1 is MNHEY, CDR2 SMNVEV (reference sequence). CDR3 DNA sequence: TGTGCCAGCAGTAAACAGGGTTACTCCTACGAGCAGTACTTC. This sequence encodes CASSKQGYSYEQYF.

This clonotype turned up a few times. The junction and the germline gene differ at one end; a read error may be behind it. V usage is TRBV28 and J usage is TRBJ2-4, with 8 nucleotides matching TRBD2. The CDR3 runs to 16 residues. Germline V gene lookup returns CDR1 MDHEN and CDR2 SYDVKM. The CDR3 region has the DNA TGTGCCAGCAGTCTATGGGGCGGGAGGTCCAAAAACATTCAGTACTTC. It encodes CASSLWGGRSKNIQYF.

This clonotype was observed a single time. The chain has TRBV28 and TRBJ2-4, with TRBD1 matching over 12 bases. The end of the DNA aligns better with TRBJ2-7, so the J call may be wrong. The CDR3 sequence is 16 residues long. Germline V gives CDR1 MDHEN, CDR2 SYDVKM. CDR3 sequence (DNA): TGTGCCACCGTCATGGGGACAGGGGGCTTTATCTACGAGCAGTACTTC. As protein: CATVMGTGGFIYEQYF.

The V and J genes are TRBV9 and TRBJ2-2, with 9 bases that match TRBD2. This CDR3 is built from 17 residues. Germline V gene lookup returns CDR1 SGDLS and CDR2 YYNGEE. Losses at the gene ends were 2 bases for V and 0 bases for J; bases not matched to a gene: 5. CDR3 sequence (DNA): TGTGCCAGCAGCGTCCGGACTAGCGCTACGAACACCGGGGAGCTGTTTTTT. This codes for CASSVRTSATNTGELFF.

The table lists this clonotype with many counts. The chain combines TRBV12-3 or TRBV12-4 with TRBJ2-2; 8 bases are a match to TRBD2. The CDR3 sequence is 14 residues long. J lost 5 bases, V lost 7 bases, and 6 bases had no gene match. The CDR3 bases are TGTGCCAGCATCCGTAGCGGGGAGACCGGGGAGCTGTTTTTT. This encodes CASIRSGETGELFF.

This chain uses TRBV4-2 with TRBJ2-1; D might be TRBD1 or TRBD2, each matching 5 bases. Germline loops: CDR1 LGHNA, CDR2 YNFKEQ. This CDR3 is built from 17 residues. V shed 1 base and J shed 6 bases, with 19 bases lying between them. CDR3 in DNA: TGTGCCAGCAGCCAAGCTCGAAGGGGACCACGAGGCAATGAGCAGTTCTTC. Translated, it gives CASSQARRGPRGNEQFF.

J is TRBJ2-1 and V is TRBV24-1; 9 bases are shared with TRBD2. Germline CDR1 KGHDR, CDR2 SFDVKD. Unmatched junction bases numbered 11, after V lost 3 bases and J lost 6 bases. The CDR3 has 17 residues. The CDR3: CATSDRYGAGGINEQFF. The CDR3, as DNA: TGTGCCACCAGTGATCGCTATGGAGCGGGAGGAATCAATGAGCAGTTCTTC.

This clonotype was seen a few times. The chain employs TRBV12-3 or TRBV12-4 and TRBJ1-1; the D gene is possibly TRBD1 (6 bases). The V end lost 2 bases, the J end lost 2 bases, and 9 bases lay between the germline ends. This CDR3 has 14 residues. The CDR3 coding sequence is TGTGCCAGCAGTTTAACAGGGACCAACACTGAAGCTTTCTTT. It codes for CASSLTGTNTEAFF.

This clonotype occurred a few times. The rearrangement uses TRBV6-2 or TRBV6-3 and TRBJ2-4, with D hard to call. Trimming took 2 bases from V and 6 from J, leaving 8 bases between them. The CDR3 has 13 amino acids. Germline CDR1 is MNHEY and CDR2 is SVGEGT. The DNA for the CDR3 is TGTGCCAGCAGTTACGATCTAACAAACATTCAGTACTTC. Amino acid sequence: CASSYDLTNIQYF.

This clonotype was seen just once. The V call is TRBV4-2, the J call TRBJ1-3; D uncertain. Germline CDR1 is LGHNA and CDR2 is YNFKEQ. The CDR3 runs 12 residues. With 1 base removed from V and 4 bases from J, the gap between germline ends came to 2 bases. The CDR3 sequence is CASSQVGNTIYF. DNA of the CDR3: TGTGCCAGCAGCCAAGTGGGAAACACCATATATTTT.

This clonotype was detected once. CDR3 loop: CASKSPGQGAPGRYNEQFF. Here the CDR3 DNA reads TGCGCCAGCAAATCTCCGGGACAGGGGGCTCCTGGAAGGTACAATGAGCAGTTCTTC. The V call is TRBV5-1, the J call TRBJ2-1, with 12 bases aligning to TRBD1. CDR1 is SGHRS, CDR2 YFSETQ, per germline. V was clipped by 6 bases and J by 4 bases; unmatched bases: 17. This CDR3 comprises 19 residues. The variable domain in full, with the rest retrieved from reference TRBV5-1 and TRBJ2-1, is KAGVTQTPRYLIKTRGQQVTLSCSPISGHRSVSWYQQTPGQGLQFLFEYFSETQRNKGNFPGRFSGRQFSNSRSEMNVSTLELGDSALYLCASKSPGQGAPGRYNEQFFGPGTRLTVL.

J is TRBJ2-1 and V is TRBV15, with D tentatively TRBD2 (6 bases). CDR1 LNHNV and CDR2 YYDKDF come from the germline V gene (reference sequence). V lost 5 bases and J 1 base, leaving 15 bases between the germline ends. The CDR3 totals 16 residues. The CDR3 nucleotides read TGTGCCACCAGCTCACGCCGGGACTTATCCTACAATGAGCAGTTCTTC. Protein: CATSSRRDLSYNEQFF.

The chain carries TRBV29-1 and TRBJ1-2; D unclear. Germline V gene data show CDR1 as SQVTM and CDR2 as ANQGSEA. The CDR3 consists of 12 residues. V lost 6 bases and J 8 bases, leaving 16 bases between the germline ends. The CDR3 DNA reads as TGCAGCGTCCCGTTGGGTTCGTGGGGCTACACCTTC. Its protein is CSVPLGSWGYTF.